This record concerns one T cell receptor beta chain sequence. Its target is not known. The data derive from a study of OX40 agonist ivuxolimab in advanced cancers. The overall study: Patients in the trial were receiving intravenous ivuxolimab every 2 weeks, at doses of 0.01 to 10 mg/kg. A mean age of about 59 years, range roughly 20 to 80, was recorded, and roughly 80% were male. Whole-study findings and limits: At 0.1 to 3.0 mg/kg and by week 6, CD4+ and CD8+ T cells in the blood had expanded clonally.

Method: immunoSEQ multiplex PCR; TCRdb's copy keeps in-frame clones and lacks some. The repertoire consists of some 16,000 clones, with approximately 80% occurring once and the leading ten covering 9.5% to 15%. This CDR3 has 17 amino acids. Per the germline V gene, CDR1 is MGHRA and CDR2 is YSYEKL. V was cut by 4 bases and J by 2 bases, with 15 bases left in between. This specimen consisted of CD4+ or CD8+ T cells sorted from blood, obtained in a trial of the OX40 agonist ivuxolimab. This clonotype was obtained from an adult with an advanced solid tumor such as melanoma, head and neck, liver or kidney cancer. This chain uses TRBV4-1 with TRBJ2-6; TRBD1 or TRBD2 may be the D gene (5 bases each). The CDR3 loop reads CASSPWDRLAGANVLTF. The CDR3 coding sequence is TGCGCCAGCAGCCCGTGGGACCGCCTCGCTGGGGCCAACGTCCTGACTTTC.